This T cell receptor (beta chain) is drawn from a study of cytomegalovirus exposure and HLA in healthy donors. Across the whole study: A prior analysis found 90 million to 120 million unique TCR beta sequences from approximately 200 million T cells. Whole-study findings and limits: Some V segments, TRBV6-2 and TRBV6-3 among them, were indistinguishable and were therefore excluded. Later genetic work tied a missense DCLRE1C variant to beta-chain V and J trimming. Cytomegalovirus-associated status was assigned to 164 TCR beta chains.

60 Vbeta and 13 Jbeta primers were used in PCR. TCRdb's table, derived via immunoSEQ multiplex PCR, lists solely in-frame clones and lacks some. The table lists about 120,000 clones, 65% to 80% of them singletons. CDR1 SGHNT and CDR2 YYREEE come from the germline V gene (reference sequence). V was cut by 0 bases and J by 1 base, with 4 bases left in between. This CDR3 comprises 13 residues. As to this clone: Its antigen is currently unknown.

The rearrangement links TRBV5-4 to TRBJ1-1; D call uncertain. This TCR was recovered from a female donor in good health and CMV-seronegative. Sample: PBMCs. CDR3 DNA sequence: TGTGCCAGCAGCTTGGCTAGGAACACTGAAGCTTTCTTT. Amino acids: CASSLARNTEAFF.